This T cell receptor (beta chain) was observed in a study of T-cell reconstitution after alpha-beta-depleted transplantation in children. Study-wide points: T-cell counts and diversity were attributed mostly to newly produced T cells one year after transplant. Two months or so post-transplant, alpha-beta T cells reportedly derived from several hundred expanded graft clones.

During its preparation, the TCRbeta library received unique molecular identifiers. TCRdb fed the PCR reads into MiXCR, producing one record per CDR3 protein. The table lists approximately 110,000 distinct CDR3 sequences, 23% of them singletons, with approximately 10% in the top ten. To note about this clonotype: As yet, its antigen is unknown.

Germline loops: CDR1 DFQATT, CDR2 SNEGSKA (reference sequence). V lost 0 bases to trimming and J lost 0 bases; unmatched junction nucleotides: 14. The CDR3 is made up of 20 amino acids. The sample was PBMCs, mostly from graft donor cells, taken 180 days after TCRalphabeta/CD19-depleted stem cell transplant. This chain links TRBV20-1 with TRBJ2-1; TRBD2 matches 10 bases. The receptor comes from a male patient aged 2 to 9 who had a stem cell transplant for chronic granulomatous disease, so the T cells may come from the graft donor. The CDR3 sequence is CSARDIPGLAKESSYNEQFF. In DNA, the CDR3 is TGCAGTGCTAGAGATATACCGGGACTAGCGAAGGAGAGCTCCTACAATGAGCAGTTCTTC.